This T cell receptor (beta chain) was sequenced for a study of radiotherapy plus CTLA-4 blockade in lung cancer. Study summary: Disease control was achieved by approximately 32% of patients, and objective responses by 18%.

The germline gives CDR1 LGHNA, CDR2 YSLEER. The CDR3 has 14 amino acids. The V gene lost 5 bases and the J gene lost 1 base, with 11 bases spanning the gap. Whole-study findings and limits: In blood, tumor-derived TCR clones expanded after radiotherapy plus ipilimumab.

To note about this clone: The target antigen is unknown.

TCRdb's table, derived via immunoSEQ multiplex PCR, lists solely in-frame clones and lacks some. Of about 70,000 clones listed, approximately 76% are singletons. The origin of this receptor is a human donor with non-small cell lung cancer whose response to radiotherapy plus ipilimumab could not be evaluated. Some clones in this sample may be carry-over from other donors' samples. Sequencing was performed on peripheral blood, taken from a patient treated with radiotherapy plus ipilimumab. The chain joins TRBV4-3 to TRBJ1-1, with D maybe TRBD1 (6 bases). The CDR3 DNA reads TGCGCCAGCAGCTTCTTACAGGGGAACACTGAAGCTTTCTTT. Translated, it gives CASSFLQGNTEAFF.